Each of the 28 T cell receptor beta chains below was sequenced from the same sample in a study of early T cells in non-severe SARS-CoV-2 infection. TCRdb analysed the 5' RACE reads with MiXCR anew, one entry per CDR3 protein. In the table there are about 97,000 distinct CDR3 sequences, roughly 11% of which are singletons. The sample in question was whole blood, obtained at baseline. The receptors shown here come from an adult who was a healthcare worker with PCR-confirmed SARS-CoV-2 infection or an uninfected control (not recorded which).

This clonotype showed up just a few times. The chain joins TRBV5-6 to TRBJ1-6, with 7 positions matching TRBD1. Trimming at V came to 5 bases and at J to 0 bases, leaving 2 bases not matched to a gene. The germline V gene has CDR1 SGHDT and CDR2 YYEEEE. The CDR3 loop spans 15 amino acids. The CDR3 DNA sequence: TGTGCCAGCAGTTACAGGGGCTCCTATAATTCACCCCTCCACTTT. Encoded protein: CASSYRGSYNSPLHF.

Only a few counts were recorded for this clonotype. CDR3 amino acids: CASSKNFHEQYF. The CDR3 DNA is TGTGCCAGCAGCAAAAATTTCCACGAGCAGTACTTC. The gene calls are TRBV11-3 and TRBJ2-7; D remains unclear. This CDR3 is built from 12 residues. The V gene lost 5 bases and the J gene lost 5 bases, with 10 bases spanning the gap. The germline V gene has CDR1 SGHNT and CDR2 YENEEA.

This clonotype was found a few times. V gene TRBV28 combines with J gene TRBJ2-7, with 8 bases matching TRBD1. The CDR3 extends over 16 amino acids. V was clipped by 5 bases and J by 3 bases; unmatched bases: 12. Germline CDR1 and CDR2: MDHEN and SYDVKM. The CDR3 region is CASSGRGTGPSYEQYF. The CDR3 DNA is TGTGCCAGCAGTGGCAGGGGGACAGGACCAAGCTACGAGCAGTACTTC.

This clonotype was counted only a few times. V and J are TRBV3-1 and TRBJ2-7, with D unresolved. The length of the CDR3 is 13 residues. V was pared by 4 bases and J by 6 bases, with 13 bases between. The germline V gene encodes CDR1 LGHDT and CDR2 YNNKEL (reference sequence). CDR3 loop: CASSLGPLGEQYF. In DNA, the CDR3 is TGTGCCAGCAGCCTTGGGCCCCTGGGCGAGCAGTACTTC.

This clonotype was counted at least ten times. This chain links TRBV20-1 with TRBJ1-2, with a weak D call TRBD1 (5 bases). V shed 4 bases and J shed 4 bases, with 16 bases lying between them. This CDR3 contains 14 residues. Per germline, CDR1 DFQATT and CDR2 SNEGSKA (reference sequence). Written as DNA, the CDR3 is TGCAGTGCTAACACCCCCGGGACCCCCTATGGCTACACCTTC. This encodes CSANTPGTPYGYTF.

The J gene is TRBJ1-1, the V gene TRBV18; 7 bases are a match to TRBD1. CDR3 size: 15 residues. Germline CDR1 and CDR2: KGHSH and LQKENI. The J segment lost 1 base and the V segment lost 1 base, leaving 3 bases of the junction unmatched. Written as DNA, the CDR3 is TGTGCCAGCTCACCACAGGGACAGCAGAACACTGAAGCTTTCTTT. It is translated as CASSPQGQQNTEAFF.

This clonotype was recorded many times. This sequence joins TRBV6-5 and TRBJ1-1, with D possibly matching TRBD1 (5 bases). In germline, CDR1 is MNHEY, CDR2 SVGAGI. Trimming stripped 6 bases from V and 4 bases from J, with 15 bases between. The CDR3 consists of 14 residues. The CDR3: CASRRLMGPTEAFF. The CDR3 DNA reads as TGTGCCAGCAGACGTCTCATGGGGCCCACTGAAGCTTTCTTT.

This clonotype has a count of ten or more. This chain uses TRBV11-2 with TRBJ1-5, with D possibly matching TRBD1 (6 bases). Germline CDR1 and CDR2: SGHAT and FQNNGV. V gave up 5 bases and J gave up 1 base, with 9 bases separating them. The CDR3 is 14 amino acids. The CDR3 reads CASSPGQSNQPQHF. CDR3 nucleotide sequence: TGTGCCAGCAGCCCAGGACAGAGCAATCAGCCCCAGCATTTT. Full variable domain (remainder filled in from reference TRBV11-2 and TRBJ1-5): EAGVAQSPRYKIIEKRQSVAFWCNPISGHATLYWYQQILGQGPKLLIQFQNNGVVDDSQLPKDRFSAERLKGVDSTLKIQPAKLEDSAVYLCASSPGQSNQPQHFGDGTRLSIL.

The chain combines TRBV5-4 with TRBJ2-3; D remains unclear. Germline CDR1 SGHNT, CDR2 YYREEE (reference sequence). The CDR3 spans 14 residues. V was shortened by 2 bases and J by 4 bases, with 11 bases between the two germline ends. CDR3 DNA: TGTGCCAGCAGCTTTTTGGGCAGTTCAGATACGCAGTATTTT. Its protein is CASSFLGSSDTQYF.

The chain recombines TRBV5-1 with TRBJ2-3; 7 positions match TRBD1. This CDR3 is 15 amino acids long. Germline trimming cut 4 bases from V and 3 bases from J; bases unmatched to any gene: 8. CDR1 is SGHRS and CDR2 is YFSETQ in the germline V gene. CDR3 in amino acids: CASSPYRGQTDTQYF. As DNA, the CDR3 is TGCGCCAGCAGCCCCTATAGGGGACAGACAGATACGCAGTATTTT.

The chain combines TRBV6-5 with TRBJ1-6; D is unresolved. V was shortened by 2 bases and J by 7 bases, with 3 bases between the two germline ends. The CDR3 has 12 amino acids. Germline CDR1 is MNHEY and CDR2 is SVGAGI. This chain's CDR3 is CASSYRNSPLHF. The CDR3 nucleotides read TGTGCCAGCAGTTACAGAAATTCACCCCTCCACTTT.

The chain is built from TRBV5-6 and TRBJ1-5, with D perhaps TRBD1 (6 bases). V was trimmed by 2 bases and J by 4 bases, leaving 13 bases between them. From germline, CDR1 is SGHDT and CDR2 YYEEEE. The CDR3 covers 15 residues. The CDR3 DNA sequence: TGTGCCAGCAGCTTAACAGGGAGAGGAAATCAGCCCCAGCATTTT. This sequence encodes CASSLTGRGNQPQHF.

The V and J genes are TRBV5-6 and TRBJ2-7, with unresolved D. V was shortened by 2 bases and J by 0 bases, with 9 bases between the two germline ends. The CDR3 is 14 amino acids. CDR1 and CDR2 from the germline V gene are SGHDT and YYEEEE. The CDR3 nucleotides read TGTGCCAGCAGCTTAGGGCCGAACTCCTACGAGCAGTACTTC. Residues: CASSLGPNSYEQYF. Supplemented by reference TRBV5-6 and TRBJ2-7, the full variable domain reads DAGVTQSPTHLIKTRGQQVTLRCSPKSGHDTVSWYQQALGQGPQFIFQYYEEEERQRGNFPDRFSGHQFPNYSSELNVNALLLGDSALYLCASSLGPNSYEQYFGPGTRLTVT.

This clonotype has only a few counts. The rearrangement uses TRBV11-2 and TRBJ1-2; TRBD1 matches 9 bases. Trimming cost V 5 bases and J 4 bases; bases outside gene matches: 2. Germline-derived CDR1 and CDR2 are SGHAT and FQNNGV. The CDR3 is 13 residues long. The CDR3 nucleotides read TGTGCCAGCAGCCCGGGACAGGGCTATGGCTACACCTTC. This translates into CASSPGQGYGYTF.

This clonotype appeared a few times. This chain joins TRBV7-7 and TRBJ2-2; D is ambiguous. This CDR3 spans 13 amino acids. The V gene lost 6 bases and the J gene lost 5 bases, with 10 bases spanning the gap. Looked up from germline, CDR1 is SSHAT and CDR2 is FNYEAQ (reference sequence). The CDR3 reads CASRPGETGELFF. The CDR3 DNA is TGTGCCAGCAGACCGGGTGAGACCGGGGAGCTGTTTTTT.

V usage is TRBV2 and J usage is TRBJ2-1, with 10 bases fitting TRBD2. Germline CDR1 is SNHLY and CDR2 is FYNNEI. The CDR3 loop spans 19 amino acids. Losses at the gene ends were 5 bases for V and 0 bases for J; bases not matched to a gene: 13. CDR3 nucleotide sequence: TGTGCCAGCAGTTTCAACCCCACTAGCGGGGCTCTCTCCTACAATGAGCAGTTCTTC. As protein: CASSFNPTSGALSYNEQFF. Full variable domain (rest looked up from reference TRBV2 and TRBJ2-1): EPEVTQTPSHQVTQMGQEVILRCVPISNHLYFYWYRQILGQKVEFLVSFYNNEISEKSEIFDDQFSVERPDGSNFTLKIRSTKLEDSAMYFCASSFNPTSGALSYNEQFFGPGTRLTVL.

This clonotype was seen only a few times. The CDR3 here is CAISEETGHYEQYF. The CDR3 DNA reads as TGTGCCATCAGTGAGGAGACAGGGCACTACGAGCAGTACTTC. The V call is TRBV10-3, the J call TRBJ2-7, with 7 nucleotides matching TRBD1. The CDR3 spans 14 residues. Per germline, CDR1 ENHRY and CDR2 SYGVKD. V dropped 2 bases and J dropped 3; count of bases not matched to a gene: 4.

The table lists this clonotype with a few counts. The chain recombines TRBV20-1 with TRBJ1-4; TRBD1 matches at 10 bases. CDR1 is DFQATT, CDR2 SNEGSKA, per germline (reference sequence). The CDR3 runs 19 residues. The ends lost 2 bases at V and 6 bases at J; junction bases unmatched: 18. The CDR3: CSARRDRGSVRSNHEKLFF. CDR3 in DNA: TGCAGTGCTAGAAGGGACAGGGGATCGGTCCGCTCCAATCATGAAAAACTGTTTTTT.

The V call is TRBV3-1, the J call TRBJ1-2; 7 bases line up with TRBD1. Germline loops: CDR1 LGHDT, CDR2 YNNKEL (reference sequence). The CDR3 sequence is 15 residues long. The V and J ends lost 4 bases and 4 bases, in that order; junction bases with no gene match: 9. The CDR3 coding sequence is TGTGCCAGCAGCCTCGGCCGGGACAGTGGCTATGGCTACACCTTC. Translating gives CASSLGRDSGYGYTF.

This clonotype was detected many times. The chain recombines TRBV5-5 with TRBJ1-5; D is unresolved. The CDR3 consists of 14 residues. V dropped 4 bases and J dropped 3 bases, with 11 bases sitting between them. Germline V lookup: CDR1 SGHKS, CDR2 YYEKEE (reference sequence). As DNA, the CDR3 is TGTGCCAGCAGCCCAACAAGGATCAATCAGCCCCAGCATTTT. It specifies CASSPTRINQPQHF.

Here the CDR3 reads CASSESKGQGHEQYF. CDR3 DNA: TGCGCCAGCAGTGAGTCGAAGGGACAGGGCCACGAGCAGTACTTC. This chain connects TRBV10-2 to TRBJ2-7; TRBD1 aligns across 9 bases. CDR3 length: 15 residues. In germline, CDR1 is WSHSY, CDR2 SAAADI. V lost 0 bases to trimming and J lost 5 bases; unmatched junction nucleotides: 5.

V and J are TRBV20-1 and TRBJ1-6, with 9 bases lining up with TRBD1. The CDR3 runs to 16 residues. V lost 3 bases, J lost 2 bases, and 5 bases stayed unmatched. Per germline, CDR1 DFQATT and CDR2 SNEGSKA (reference sequence). The CDR3 reads CSASPRQGAYNSPLHF. The CDR3 DNA reads TGCAGTGCTAGTCCGAGACAGGGGGCCTATAATTCACCCCTCCACTTT.

This clonotype occurred a few times. This sequence joins TRBV5-6 and TRBJ1-1; perhaps TRBD1 as D (5 bases). Germline V lookup: CDR1 SGHDT, CDR2 YYEEEE. Trimming cost V 4 bases and J 5 bases, with 18 bases left between them. This CDR3 comprises 15 residues. The CDR3: CASSRLPRQRTEAFF. In nucleotides, the CDR3 is TGTGCCAGCAGCAGACTGCCGAGACAGCGGACTGAAGCTTTCTTT.

This clonotype was seen repeatedly, ten times or more. This chain links TRBV10-3 with TRBJ2-1, with D perhaps matching TRBD1 or TRBD2 (5 bases each). V was clipped by 11 bases and J by 3 bases, with 11 bases between them. CDR1 is ENHRY, CDR2 SYGVKD, per germline. The CDR3 covers 12 residues. The CDR3 sequence is CAVRDHYNEQFF. The CDR3 region has the DNA TGTGCCGTAAGGGACCACTACAATGAGCAGTTCTTC.

The rearrangement uses TRBV7-9 and TRBJ1-2, with D hard to call. Trimming took 11 bases from V and 2 from J, leaving 15 bases between them. Germline V CDR1 and CDR2: SEHNR, FQNEAQ (reference sequence). CDR3 size: 13 residues. Here the CDR3 reads CAGLGSDNYGYTF. As DNA, the CDR3 is TGTGCCGGATTAGGGTCGGACAACTATGGCTACACCTTC.

In its sample, this clonotype was seen many times. V usage is TRBV5-1 and J usage is TRBJ2-3; 10 bases map to TRBD2. This CDR3 is built from 14 residues. The germline gives CDR1 SGHRS, CDR2 YFSETQ. With V trimmed by 3 bases and J by 4 bases, 2 bases remained unmatched. The CDR3 region is CASSSSGGSDTQYF. CDR3 sequence (DNA): TGCGCCAGCAGCTCTAGCGGGGGTTCAGATACGCAGTATTTT.

This chain joins TRBV29-1 and TRBJ2-3, with D possibly matching TRBD1 (6 bases). The CDR3 runs to 13 residues. CDR1 SQVTM and CDR2 ANQGSEA come from the germline V gene. Trimming pared 7 bases from V and 0 bases from J, leaving 11 bases between. CDR3 in amino acids: CSARDKSTDTQYF. CDR3 nucleotides: TGCAGCGCCCGGGACAAGAGCACAGATACGCAGTATTTT.

This clonotype appeared a few times. The chain couples TRBV29-1 to TRBJ2-2; TRBD2 might be the D (6 bases). V lost 5 bases and J lost 8, with 21 bases in between. This CDR3 contains 15 residues. Germline V gene data show CDR1 as SQVTM and CDR2 as ANQGSEA. CDR3 residues: CSVRPGEGVRGELFF. Here the CDR3 DNA reads TGCAGCGTTCGGCCGGGAGAAGGAGTACGAGGGGAGCTGTTTTTT.